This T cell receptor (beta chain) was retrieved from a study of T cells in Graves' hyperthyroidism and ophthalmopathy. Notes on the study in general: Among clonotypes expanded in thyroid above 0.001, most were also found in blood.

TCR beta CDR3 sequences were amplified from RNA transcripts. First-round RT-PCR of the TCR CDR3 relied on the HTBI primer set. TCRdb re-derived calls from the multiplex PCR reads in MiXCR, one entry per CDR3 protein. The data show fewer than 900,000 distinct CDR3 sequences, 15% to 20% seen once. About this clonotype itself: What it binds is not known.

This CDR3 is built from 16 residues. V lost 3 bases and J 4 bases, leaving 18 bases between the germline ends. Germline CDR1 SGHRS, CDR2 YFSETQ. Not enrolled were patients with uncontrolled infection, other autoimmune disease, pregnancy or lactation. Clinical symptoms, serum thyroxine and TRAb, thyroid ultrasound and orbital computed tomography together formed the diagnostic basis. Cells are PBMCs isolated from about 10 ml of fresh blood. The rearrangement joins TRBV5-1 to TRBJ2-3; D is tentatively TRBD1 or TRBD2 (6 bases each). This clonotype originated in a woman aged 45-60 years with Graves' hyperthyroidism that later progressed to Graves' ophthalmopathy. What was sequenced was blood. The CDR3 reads CASSSGGTPGADTQYF. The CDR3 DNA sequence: TGCGCCAGCAGCTCAGGAGGGACACCCGGGGCAGATACGCAGTATTTT.